Below, 26 T cell receptor beta chains from the same sample are listed, as sequenced in a study of tumor-infiltrating lymphocytes in localized non-small cell lung cancer. Libraries were prepared by immunoSEQ multiplex PCR; TCRdb keeps only in-frame clonotypes and omits some of them. The sample holds about 12,000 clones, roughly 80% seen once. Sample: lung tumor tissue. The source is a human donor with non-small cell lung cancer.

The gene calls are TRBV6-6 and TRBJ1-5; possibly TRBD1 for D (5 bases). Trimming took 2 bases from V and 6 from J, leaving 14 bases between them. The germline V gene encodes CDR1 MNHNY and CDR2 SVGAGI (reference sequence). CDR3 length equals 15 residues. This chain's CDR3 is CASSYAGRGGQPQHF. CDR3 DNA: TGTGCCAGCAGTTACGCAGGAAGGGGCGGTCAGCCCCAGCATTTT.

The chain is built from TRBV6-1 and TRBJ2-7; 11 nucleotides align to TRBD2. This CDR3 spans 15 amino acids. Germline V gives CDR1 MNHNS, CDR2 SASEGT. The V and J ends lost 0 bases and 2 bases, in that order; junction bases with no gene match: 0. CDR3 region: CASSEASGGAYEQYF. The CDR3, as DNA: TGTGCCAGCAGTGAAGCTAGCGGGGGGGCCTACGAGCAGTACTTC.

This clone came up once. The chain recombines TRBV7-9 with TRBJ2-5; 9 nucleotides agree with TRBD2. The junction had 16 bases not matched to a gene; V was cut back by 6 bases and J by 2 bases. Germline-derived CDR1 and CDR2 are SEHNR and FQNEAQ (reference sequence). The CDR3 covers 18 residues. This chain's CDR3 is CASRMSGGSTLLQETQYF. In DNA, the CDR3 is TGTGCCAGCAGAATGAGCGGGGGGTCGACACTACTTCAAGAGACCCAGTACTTC.

The rearrangement joins TRBV25-1 to TRBJ1-2; TRBD1 aligns across 7 bases. The CDR3 covers 11 residues. V gave up 10 bases and J gave up 6 bases; unmatched junction bases: 5. CDR1 is MGHDK and CDR2 is SYGVNS in the germline V gene. The CDR3 protein is CATQTGHGYTF. CDR3 in DNA: TGTGCCACCCAGACAGGGCATGGCTACACCTTC.

This chain joins TRBV7-9 and TRBJ1-6; TRBD1 agrees at 9 bases. The germline gives CDR1 SEHNR, CDR2 FQNEAQ (reference sequence). The junction had 5 bases not matched to a gene; V was cut back by 5 bases and J by 6 bases. This CDR3 spans 15 amino acids. The CDR3 DNA follows: TGTGCCAGCAGCCCACAGGGGGCGATTAATTCACCCCTCCACTTT. Translating gives CASSPQGAINSPLHF.

This clone was seen a single time. The chain carries TRBV7-2 and TRBJ1-1; no firm D call. This CDR3 is built from 14 residues. Germline values: CDR1 SGHTA, CDR2 FQGNSA. Trimming stripped 3 bases from V and 1 base from J, with 9 bases between. For the CDR3, the DNA is TGTGCCAGCAGCTTCTCCTTAGAGAACACTGAAGCTTTCTTT. Its translation: CASSFSLENTEAFF.

CDR3 sequence reads: CAWSVQGRGDYNSPLHF. CDR3 nucleotides: TGTGCCTGGAGTGTACAGGGCAGGGGGGACTATAATTCACCCCTCCACTTT. V is TRBV30 and J is TRBJ1-6, with 7 nucleotides matching TRBD1. The ends lost 0 bases at V and 3 bases at J; junction bases unmatched: 8. The CDR3 totals 17 residues. Germline loops: CDR1 GTSNPN, CDR2 SVGIG (reference sequence).

This clone was found a few times. This sequence joins TRBV19 and TRBJ1-3, with unresolved D. Trimming cost V 5 bases and J 0 bases, with 14 bases left between them. The length of the CDR3 is 16 residues. CDR1 and CDR2 (germline): LNHDA, SQIVND (reference sequence). The CDR3 nucleotides read TGTGCCAGTAGTCAACAGCCATCGGACTCTGGAAACACCATATATTTT. Protein sequence: CASSQQPSDSGNTIYF.

This clone was counted a few times. CDR3 nucleotide sequence: TGTGCCAGCAGCCCACGACCACCAGATACGCAGTATTTT. Protein sequence: CASSPRPPDTQYF. This chain uses TRBV13 with TRBJ2-3; no definite D call. V was trimmed by 5 bases and J by 4 bases, leaving 10 bases between them. Germline assignment: CDR1 PRHDT and CDR2 FYEKMQ (reference sequence). The CDR3 has 13 residues.

This clone was seen just once. V usage is TRBV11-3 and J usage is TRBJ1-6; the match to TRBD1 covers 7 bases. CDR1 and CDR2 (germline): SGHNT, YENEEA. V trimming: 3 bases; J trimming: 0 bases; junction bases outside the gene matches: 2. The CDR3 covers 16 residues. The CDR3 sequence is CASSLGQSSYNSPLHF. As DNA, the CDR3 is TGTGCCAGCAGCTTGGGACAGAGCTCCTATAATTCACCCCTCCACTTT.

The V gene is TRBV13, the J gene TRBJ2-7; tentative D call: TRBD1 (5 bases). Between the trimmed V and J ends, which lost 2 bases and 4 bases, there was a span of 9 bases. The CDR3 is made up of 13 amino acids. Germline values: CDR1 PRHDT, CDR2 FYEKMQ (reference sequence). The CDR3 region has the DNA TGTGCCAGCAGCTTAACGACAGTATACGAGCAGTACTTC. The encoded protein is CASSLTTVYEQYF. Full variable domain (remainder filled in from reference TRBV13 and TRBJ2-7): AAGVIQSPRHLIKEKRETATLKCYPIPRHDTVYWYQQGPGQDPQFLISFYEKMQSDKGSIPDRFSAQQFSDYHSELNMSSLELGDSALYFCASSLTTVYEQYFGPGTRLTVT.

V and J are TRBV2 and TRBJ2-3; D gene uncertain. The CDR3 totals 13 residues. CDR1 is SNHLY, CDR2 FYNNEI, per germline. Trimming took 8 bases from V and 5 from J, leaving 14 bases between them. DNA of the CDR3: TGTGCCAGCTGGTACCCGGCGGAAGATACGCAGTATTTT. It encodes CASWYPAEDTQYF.

The CDR3 sequence: CASSWDSATEAFF. In nucleotides, the CDR3 is TGTGCCAGCAGCTGGGACAGTGCCACTGAAGCTTTCTTT. This chain connects TRBV7-9 to TRBJ1-1; 7 bases align to TRBD1. Looked up from germline, CDR1 is SEHNR and CDR2 is FQNEAQ (reference sequence). This CDR3 has 13 residues. V lost 4 bases, J lost 4 bases, and 3 bases stayed unmatched.

The J gene is TRBJ1-1, the V gene TRBV7-9, with D perhaps matching TRBD1 (5 bases). Germline lookup yields CDR1 SEHNR and CDR2 FQNEAQ (reference sequence). The CDR3 extends over 13 amino acids. Trimming removed 3 bases at V and 5 bases at J, with 10 bases between. The CDR3 loop reads CASSFGGSTEAFF. CDR3 in DNA: TGTGCCAGCAGCTTCGGGGGGAGTACTGAAGCTTTCTTT.

The gene calls are TRBV20-1 and TRBJ1-1; no clear D gene. In germline, CDR1 is DFQATT, CDR2 SNEGSKA (reference sequence). The CDR3 extends over 11 amino acids. V was clipped by 3 bases and J by 9 bases, with 11 bases between them. CDR3 nucleotide sequence: TGCAGTGCTAGTAATAGGGTACAAGCTTTCTTT. Its protein product is CSASNRVQAFF.

This rearrangement joins TRBV19 to TRBJ2-3; 11 bases map to TRBD2. This CDR3 is 18 amino acids long. Looked up from germline, CDR1 is LNHDA and CDR2 is SQIVND (reference sequence). J was trimmed by 0 bases and V by 4 bases; bases with no gene match: 9. CDR3 region: CASSTPGTSGTSTDTQYF. CDR3 nucleotide sequence: TGTGCCAGTAGTACCCCTGGGACTAGCGGCACCAGCACAGATACGCAGTATTTT.

The chain couples TRBV6-1 to TRBJ2-1; D possibly matches TRBD1 or TRBD2 (5 bases each). The CDR3 contains 13 residues. V lost 6 bases and J 5 bases, leaving 11 bases between the germline ends. The germline V gene encodes CDR1 MNHNS and CDR2 SASEGT. CDR3 DNA: TGTGCCAGCAGACGGACACTAGACAATGAGCAGTTCTTC. Its protein product is CASRRTLDNEQFF.

This clone was counted a few times. The genes are TRBV6-4 and TRBJ2-3; 9 nucleotides agree with TRBD2. CDR1 and CDR2 from the germline V gene are MRHNA and SNTAGT. V lost 0 bases and J lost 2; bases outside the gene matches: 3. This CDR3 comprises 16 residues. CDR3 nucleotides: TGTGCCAGCAGTGACTCGGCGGGGGGGCCCACAGATACGCAGTATTTT. This translates into CASSDSAGGPTDTQYF.

In its sample, this clone ranks as medium-sized. The CDR3 nucleotides are TGTGCCAGCAGCCCGCGGACAGGGGACGAGCAGTACTTC. Residues: CASSPRTGDEQYF. The V gene is TRBV7-9, the J gene TRBJ2-7, with 9 positions matching TRBD1. There are 13 residues in the CDR3. The ends lost 5 bases at V and 5 bases at J; junction bases unmatched: 4. CDR1 is SEHNR and CDR2 is FQNEAQ in the germline V gene (reference sequence).

This clone was observed a single time. The gene calls are TRBV6-5 and TRBJ2-7; D is undetermined. V was shortened by 8 bases and J by 2 bases, with 19 bases between the two germline ends. The V gene's germline CDR1 is MNHEY and CDR2 SVGAGI. There are 15 residues in the CDR3. DNA of the CDR3: TGTGCCAGCTCAGTTACTCAGTACGGTCCCTACGAGCAGTACTTC. As protein: CASSVTQYGPYEQYF.

The chain links TRBV5-5 to TRBJ2-7, with D perhaps matching TRBD1 or TRBD2 (5 bases each). This CDR3 has 14 residues. Germline V gives CDR1 SGHKS, CDR2 YYEKEE (reference sequence). Deletions cut 3 bases from V and 3 bases from J, with 13 bases between. CDR3 DNA: TGTGCCAGCAGCTGGGACCGAGCATTCTACGAGCAGTACTTC. Translating it yields CASSWDRAFYEQYF.

This clone was picked up one time. V is TRBV19 and J is TRBJ2-1, with 14 nucleotides matching TRBD2. The CDR3 consists of 15 residues. V lost 6 bases to trimming and J lost 5 bases; unmatched junction nucleotides: 3. Germline V gene data show CDR1 as LNHDA and CDR2 as SQIVND (reference sequence). CDR3 sequence (DNA): TGTGCCAGTAGGACTAGCGGGGGGGCCCACAATGAGCAGTTCTTC. Encoded protein: CASRTSGGAHNEQFF.

This chain uses TRBV5-5 with TRBJ1-1; D remains unclear. This CDR3 is built from 13 residues. V dropped 0 bases and J dropped 1 base, with 4 bases sitting between them. The germline V gene encodes CDR1 SGHKS and CDR2 YYEKEE (reference sequence). The CDR3 region is CASSLAGNTEAFF. As DNA, the CDR3 is TGTGCCAGCAGCTTGGCAGGGAACACTGAAGCTTTCTTT. Using reference TRBV5-5 and TRBJ1-1 for the parts outside the CDR3, the full variable domain is DAGVTQSPTHLIKTRGQQVTLRCSPISGHKSVSWYQQVLGQGPQFIFQYYEKEERGRGNFPDRFSARQFPNYSSELNVNALLLGDSALYLCASSLAGNTEAFFGQGTRLTVV.

The rearrangement joins TRBV7-2 to TRBJ1-1; D not certain. The CDR3 consists of 14 residues. V lost 7 bases to trimming and J lost 1 base, with 13 bases between them. Germline CDR1 is SGHTA and CDR2 is FQGNSA. CDR3 region: CASTPGGQNTEAFF. DNA for the CDR3: TGTGCCAGCACCCCTGGAGGCCAGAACACTGAAGCTTTCTTT.

The V and J genes are TRBV2 and TRBJ2-7; 10 bases line up with TRBD1. With 8 bases clipped from V and 3 bases from J, the junction kept 4 bases outside the gene matches. The CDR3 has 13 amino acids. CDR1 and CDR2 (germline): SNHLY, FYNNEI. CDR3 region: CASFRDRGYEQYF. The CDR3 DNA is TGTGCCAGCTTTAGGGACAGGGGCTACGAGCAGTACTTC.

The CDR3 reads CASSRGAVLSYGYTF. In nucleotides, the CDR3 is TGTGCCAGCAGCCGAGGGGCTGTACTATCCTATGGCTACACCTTC. This chain uses TRBV6-1 with TRBJ1-2; a possible D gene is TRBD1 (5 bases). The CDR3 consists of 15 residues. The V gene's germline CDR1 is MNHNS and CDR2 SASEGT. The V end was cut by 6 bases, the J end by 4 bases, with 18 bases between.